This T cell receptor (beta chain) was observed in a study of blood T cell repertoires in COVID-19. Study-level background: Italy, Spain and the United States were the sources of the convalescent and acute COVID-19 samples. In each case, the material was cDNA or gDNA derived from T cells, B-cell-depleted T cells, or PBMCs.

In Seattle, patients joined the study during active infection and were tracked longitudinally. The authors' processing: Estimates of nucleated cell counts were drawn from the amplification of reference gene primers. Using immunoSEQ multiplex PCR, the repertoire was profiled, and TCRdb retains in-frame clones only, with some absent. V and J calls and clone size are those listed in that table; D and trimming were worked out from the DNA. Here the sample spans approximately 290,000 clones, approximately 85% being singletons. Germline assignment: CDR1 SNHLY and CDR2 FYNNEI. With 6 bases clipped from V and 5 bases from J, the junction kept 6 bases outside the gene matches. The CDR3 length is 13 residues.

The chain links TRBV2 to TRBJ2-7, with 8 bases fitting TRBD1. Sequencing used peripheral blood. The clonotype was recovered from a human donor with COVID-19, enrolled during active disease. The donor label of this sample is uncertain. The CDR3 coding sequence is TGTGCCAGCAGGCAGGGGGCTAATAACGAGCAGTACTTC. Translating it yields CASRQGANNEQYF.